Sequencing of this T cell receptor (beta chain) was carried out in a study of lymphopenia after photon versus proton radiotherapy. This clone was picked up a small number of times. Germline V lookup: CDR1 MDHEN, CDR2 SYDVKM. The V end lost 3 bases, the J end lost 14 bases, and 11 bases lay between the germline ends. The CDR3 totals 12 residues. Data came from immunoSEQ multiplex PCR; TCRdb stores just in-frame clones and leaves some out. The sample lists 40,000 to 45,000 clones, roughly 84% occurring once. The sequence derives from a woman in her 70s with pancreatic cancer. Some clones in this sample may be carry-over from other donors' samples. Sequencing used peripheral blood, obtained from a patient treated with proton-based radiotherapy. The chain joins TRBV28 to TRBJ1-6; D might be TRBD1 (6 bases). The CDR3 spells CASSFRGRTLHF. For the CDR3, the DNA is TGTGCCAGCAGTTTCAGGGGTAGAACCCTCCACTTT.